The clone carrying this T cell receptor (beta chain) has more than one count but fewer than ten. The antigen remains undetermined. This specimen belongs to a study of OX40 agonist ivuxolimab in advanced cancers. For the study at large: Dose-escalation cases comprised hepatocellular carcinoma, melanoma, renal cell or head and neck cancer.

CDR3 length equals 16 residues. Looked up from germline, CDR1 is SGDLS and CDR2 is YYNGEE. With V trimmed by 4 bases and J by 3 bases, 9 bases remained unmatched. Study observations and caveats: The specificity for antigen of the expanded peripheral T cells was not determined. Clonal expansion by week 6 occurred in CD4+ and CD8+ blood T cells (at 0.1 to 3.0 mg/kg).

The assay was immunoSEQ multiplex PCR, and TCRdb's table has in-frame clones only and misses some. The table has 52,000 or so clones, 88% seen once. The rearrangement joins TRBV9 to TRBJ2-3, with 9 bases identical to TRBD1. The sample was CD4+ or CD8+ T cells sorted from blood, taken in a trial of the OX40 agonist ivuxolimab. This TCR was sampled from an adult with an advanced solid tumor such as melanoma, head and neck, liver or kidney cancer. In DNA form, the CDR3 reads TGTGCCAGCAGCCCCCGGGGGACAGGGAGGACAGATACGCAGTATTTT. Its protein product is CASSPRGTGRTDTQYF.